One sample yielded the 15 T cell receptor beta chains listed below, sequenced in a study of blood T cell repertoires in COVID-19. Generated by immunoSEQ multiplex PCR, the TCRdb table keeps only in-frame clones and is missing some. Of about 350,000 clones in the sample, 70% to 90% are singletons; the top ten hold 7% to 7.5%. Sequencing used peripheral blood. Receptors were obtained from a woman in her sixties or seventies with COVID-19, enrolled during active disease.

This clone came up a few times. CDR3 in DNA: TGTGCCAGCAGTACCGGGGGGGGCCAGGCTTTCTTT. This codes for CASSTGGGQAFF. This chain joins TRBV6-2 or TRBV6-3 and TRBJ1-1, with D tentatively TRBD1 (6 bases). CDR1 is MNHEY, CDR2 SVGEGT, per germline. Trimming stripped 5 bases from V and 11 bases from J, with 15 bases between. CDR3 length: 12 amino acids.

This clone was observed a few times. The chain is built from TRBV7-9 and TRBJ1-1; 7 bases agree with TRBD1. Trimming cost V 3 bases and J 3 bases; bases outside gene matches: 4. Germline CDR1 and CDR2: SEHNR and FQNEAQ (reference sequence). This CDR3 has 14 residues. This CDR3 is CASSLMTGYTEAFF. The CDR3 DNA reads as TGTGCCAGCAGCTTGATGACAGGGTACACTGAAGCTTTCTTT.

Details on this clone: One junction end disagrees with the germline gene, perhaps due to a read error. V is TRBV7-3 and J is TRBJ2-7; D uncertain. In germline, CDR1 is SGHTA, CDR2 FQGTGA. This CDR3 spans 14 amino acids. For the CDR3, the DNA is TGTGCCAGCAGGTTAACAGCGACCTCCTACGAGCAGTACTTC. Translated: CASRLTATSYEQYF.

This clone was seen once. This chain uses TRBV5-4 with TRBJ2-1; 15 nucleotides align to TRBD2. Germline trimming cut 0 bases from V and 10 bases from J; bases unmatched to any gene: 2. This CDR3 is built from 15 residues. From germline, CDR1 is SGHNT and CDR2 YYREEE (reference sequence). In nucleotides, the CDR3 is TGTGCCAGCAGCTTGGTCGGACTAGCGGGGGGGGAGCAGTTCTTC. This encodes CASSLVGLAGGEQFF.

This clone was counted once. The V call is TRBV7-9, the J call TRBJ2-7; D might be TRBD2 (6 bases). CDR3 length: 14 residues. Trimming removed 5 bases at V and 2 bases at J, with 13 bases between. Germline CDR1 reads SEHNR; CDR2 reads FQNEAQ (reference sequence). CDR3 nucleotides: TGTGCCAGCAGCGGGTCCTGGGGGGCCTACGAGCAGTACTTC. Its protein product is CASSGSWGAYEQYF. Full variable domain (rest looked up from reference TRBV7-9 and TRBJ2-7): DTGVSQNPRHKITKRGQNVTFRCDPISEHNRLYWYRQTLGQGPEFLTYFQNEAQLEKSRLLSDRFSAERPKGSFSTLEIQRTEQGDSAMYLCASSGSWGAYEQYFGPGTRLTVT.

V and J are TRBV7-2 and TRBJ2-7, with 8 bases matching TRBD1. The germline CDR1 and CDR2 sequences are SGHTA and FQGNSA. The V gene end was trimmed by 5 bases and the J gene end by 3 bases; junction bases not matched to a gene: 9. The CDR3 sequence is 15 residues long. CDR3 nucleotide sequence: TGTGCCAGCAGCCGTCCAGGGGGCAATAGCTACGAGCAGTACTTC. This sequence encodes CASSRPGGNSYEQYF.

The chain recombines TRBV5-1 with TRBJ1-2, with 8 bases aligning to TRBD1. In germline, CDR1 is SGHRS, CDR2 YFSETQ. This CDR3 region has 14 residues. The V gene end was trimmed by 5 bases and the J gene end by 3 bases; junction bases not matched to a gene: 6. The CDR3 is CASRQATGDYGYTF. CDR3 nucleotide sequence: TGCGCCAGCAGACAGGCGACAGGGGACTATGGCTACACCTTC.

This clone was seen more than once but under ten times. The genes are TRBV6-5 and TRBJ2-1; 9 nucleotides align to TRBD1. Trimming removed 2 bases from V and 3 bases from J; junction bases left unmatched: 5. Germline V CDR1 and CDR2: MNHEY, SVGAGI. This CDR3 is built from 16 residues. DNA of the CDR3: TGTGCCAGCAGTTACGGCGGGACAGGGAACTACAATGAGCAGTTCTTC. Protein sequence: CASSYGGTGNYNEQFF.

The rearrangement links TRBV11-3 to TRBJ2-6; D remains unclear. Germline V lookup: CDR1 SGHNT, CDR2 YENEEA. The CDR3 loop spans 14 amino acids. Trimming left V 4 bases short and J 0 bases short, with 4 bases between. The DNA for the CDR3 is TGTGCCAGCAGCTCCATCTCTGGGGCCAACGTCCTGACTTTC. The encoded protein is CASSSISGANVLTF.

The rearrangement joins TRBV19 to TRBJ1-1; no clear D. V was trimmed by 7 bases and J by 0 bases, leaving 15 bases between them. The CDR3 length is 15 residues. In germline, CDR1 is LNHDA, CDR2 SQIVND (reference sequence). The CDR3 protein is CASTLPGRLNTEAFF. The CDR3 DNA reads TGTGCCAGTACCCTCCCCGGCAGGCTGAACACTGAAGCTTTCTTT.

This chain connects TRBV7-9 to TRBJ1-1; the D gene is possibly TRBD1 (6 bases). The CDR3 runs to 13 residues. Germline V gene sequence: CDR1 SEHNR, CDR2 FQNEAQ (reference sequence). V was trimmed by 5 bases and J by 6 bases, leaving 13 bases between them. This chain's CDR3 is CASSPIQGAEAFF. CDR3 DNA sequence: TGTGCCAGCAGCCCTATACAGGGAGCTGAAGCTTTCTTT.

CDR3 DNA sequence: TGCGCCAGCAGCCAAGAGGGTGGTCTCAGGGTAGCTTCGGAGACCCAGTACTTC. Amino acid sequence: CASSQEGGLRVASETQYF. This chain links TRBV4-3 with TRBJ2-5, with D maybe TRBD1 (5 bases). V shed 0 bases and J shed 5 bases, with 22 bases lying between them. Germline CDR1 LGHNA, CDR2 YSLEER. The length of the CDR3 is 18 residues.

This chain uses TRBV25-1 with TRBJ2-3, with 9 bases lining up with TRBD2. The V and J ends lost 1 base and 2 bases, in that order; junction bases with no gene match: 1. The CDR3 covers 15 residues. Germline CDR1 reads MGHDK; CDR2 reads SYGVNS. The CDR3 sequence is CASSELGLATDTQYF. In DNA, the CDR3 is TGTGCCAGCAGTGAATTGGGACTAGCCACAGATACGCAGTATTTT.

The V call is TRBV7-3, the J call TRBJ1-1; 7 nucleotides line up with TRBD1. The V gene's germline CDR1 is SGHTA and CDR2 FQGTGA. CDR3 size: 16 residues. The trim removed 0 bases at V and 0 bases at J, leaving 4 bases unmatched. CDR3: CASSLTPTGVNTEAFF. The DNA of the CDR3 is TGTGCCAGCAGCTTAACCCCAACAGGGGTGAACACTGAAGCTTTCTTT.

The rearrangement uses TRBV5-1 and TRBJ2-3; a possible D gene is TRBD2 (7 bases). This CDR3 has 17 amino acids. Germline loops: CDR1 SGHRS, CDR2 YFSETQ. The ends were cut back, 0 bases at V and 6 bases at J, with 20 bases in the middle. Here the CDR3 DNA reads TGCGCCAGCAGCTTGGGATCAGGCGGGGGCCTCCCGGATACGCAGTATTTT. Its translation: CASSLGSGGGLPDTQYF.